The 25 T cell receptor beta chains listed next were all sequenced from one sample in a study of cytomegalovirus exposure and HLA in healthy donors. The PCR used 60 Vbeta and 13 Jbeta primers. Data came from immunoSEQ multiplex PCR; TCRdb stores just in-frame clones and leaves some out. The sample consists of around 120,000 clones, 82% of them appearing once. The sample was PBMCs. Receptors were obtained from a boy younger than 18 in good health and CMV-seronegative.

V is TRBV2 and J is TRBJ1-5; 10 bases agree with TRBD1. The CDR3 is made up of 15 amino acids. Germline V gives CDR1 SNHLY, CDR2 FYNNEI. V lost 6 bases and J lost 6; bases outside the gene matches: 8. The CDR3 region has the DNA TGTGCCAGCAGCATCGACAGGGGGCAAGGTCAGCCCCAGCATTTT. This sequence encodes CASSIDRGQGQPQHF.

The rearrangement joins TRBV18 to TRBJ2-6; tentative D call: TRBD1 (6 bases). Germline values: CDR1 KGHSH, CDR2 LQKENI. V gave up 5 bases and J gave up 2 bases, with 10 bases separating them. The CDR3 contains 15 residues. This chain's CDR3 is CASSVQGAGANVLTF. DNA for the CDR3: TGTGCCAGCTCAGTACAGGGCGCTGGGGCCAACGTCCTGACTTTC.

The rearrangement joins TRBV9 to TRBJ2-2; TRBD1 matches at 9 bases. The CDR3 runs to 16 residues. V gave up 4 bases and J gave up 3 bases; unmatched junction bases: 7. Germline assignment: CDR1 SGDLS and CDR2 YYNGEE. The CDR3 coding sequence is TGTGCCAGCAGCCCCGGACAGGGGCAGGACACCGGGGAGCTGTTTTTT. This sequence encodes CASSPGQGQDTGELFF.

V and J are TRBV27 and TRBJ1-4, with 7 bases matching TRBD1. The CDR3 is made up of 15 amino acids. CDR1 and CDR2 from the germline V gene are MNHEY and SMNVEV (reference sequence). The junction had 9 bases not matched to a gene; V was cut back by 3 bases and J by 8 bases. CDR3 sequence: CASSLVGRGREKLFF. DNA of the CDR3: TGTGCCAGCAGTTTGGTTGGCAGGGGGAGAGAAAAACTGTTTTTT.

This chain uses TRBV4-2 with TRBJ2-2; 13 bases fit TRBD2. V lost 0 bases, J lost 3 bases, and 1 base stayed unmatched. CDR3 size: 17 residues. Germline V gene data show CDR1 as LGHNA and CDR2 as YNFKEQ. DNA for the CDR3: TGTGCCAGCAGCCAAGAGGGACTAGCGGGATACACCGGGGAGCTGTTTTTT. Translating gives CASSQEGLAGYTGELFF.

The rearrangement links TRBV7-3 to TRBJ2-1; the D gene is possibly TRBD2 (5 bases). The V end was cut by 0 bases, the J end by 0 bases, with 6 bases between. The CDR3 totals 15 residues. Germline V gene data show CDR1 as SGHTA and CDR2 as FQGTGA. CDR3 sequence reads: CASSLTGVSYNEQFF. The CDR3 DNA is TGTGCCAGCAGCTTAACCGGGGTCTCCTACAATGAGCAGTTCTTC.

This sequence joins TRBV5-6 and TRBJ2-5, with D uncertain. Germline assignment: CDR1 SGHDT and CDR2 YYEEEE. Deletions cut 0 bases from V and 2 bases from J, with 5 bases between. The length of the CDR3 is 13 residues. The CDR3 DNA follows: TGTGCCAGCAGCTTGGGGCAGCAAGAGACCCAGTACTTC. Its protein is CASSLGQQETQYF.

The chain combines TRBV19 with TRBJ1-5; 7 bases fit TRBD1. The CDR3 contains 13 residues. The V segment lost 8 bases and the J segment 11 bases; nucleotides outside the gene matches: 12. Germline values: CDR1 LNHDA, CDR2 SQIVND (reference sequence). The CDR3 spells CASSGQVNGAQHF. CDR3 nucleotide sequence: TGTGCCAGTTCCGGACAGGTTAACGGGGCCCAGCATTTT.

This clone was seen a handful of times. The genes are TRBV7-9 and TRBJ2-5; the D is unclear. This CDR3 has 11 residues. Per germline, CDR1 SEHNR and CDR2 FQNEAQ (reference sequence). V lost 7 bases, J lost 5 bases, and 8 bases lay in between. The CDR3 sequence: CASTSWETQYF. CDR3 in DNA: TGTGCCAGCACAAGCTGGGAGACCCAGTACTTC. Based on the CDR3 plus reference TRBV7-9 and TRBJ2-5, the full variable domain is DTGVSQNPRHKITKRGQNVTFRCDPISEHNRLYWYRQTLGQGPEFLTYFQNEAQLEKSRLLSDRFSAERPKGSFSTLEIQRTEQGDSAMYLCASTSWETQYFGPGTRLLVL.

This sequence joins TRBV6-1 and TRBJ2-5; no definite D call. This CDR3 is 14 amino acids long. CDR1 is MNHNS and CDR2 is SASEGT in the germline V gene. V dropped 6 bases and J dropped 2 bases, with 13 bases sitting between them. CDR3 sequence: CASSLLAEQETQYF. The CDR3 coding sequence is TGTGCCAGCAGCCTCCTGGCGGAGCAAGAGACCCAGTACTTC.

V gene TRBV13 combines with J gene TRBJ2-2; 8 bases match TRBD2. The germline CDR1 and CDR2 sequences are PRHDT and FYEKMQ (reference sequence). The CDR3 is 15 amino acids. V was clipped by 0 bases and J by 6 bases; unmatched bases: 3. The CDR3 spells CASSLGAGASGELFF. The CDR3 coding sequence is TGTGCCAGCAGCTTAGGAGCGGGAGCTTCCGGGGAGCTGTTTTTT.

The CDR3 is CAWSAGTSGMNEQFF. The CDR3 DNA reads TGTGCCTGGAGTGCCGGGACTAGCGGGATGAATGAGCAGTTCTTC. The rearrangement links TRBV30 to TRBJ2-1; 13 bases are a match to TRBD2. The germline gives CDR1 GTSNPN, CDR2 SVGIG (reference sequence). V lost 1 base and J lost 7; bases outside the gene matches: 4. The CDR3 is 15 residues long. Based on the CDR3 plus reference TRBV30 and TRBJ2-1, the full variable domain is SQTIHQWPATLVQPVGSPLSLECTVEGTSNPNLYWYRQAAGRGLQLLFYSVGIGQISSEVPQNLSASRPQDRQFILSSKKLLLSDSGFYLCAWSAGTSGMNEQFFGPGTRLTVL.

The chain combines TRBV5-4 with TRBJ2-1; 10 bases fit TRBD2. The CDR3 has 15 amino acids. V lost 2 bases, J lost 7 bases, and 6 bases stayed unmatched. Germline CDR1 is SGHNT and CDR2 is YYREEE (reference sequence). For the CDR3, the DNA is TGTGCCAGCAGCTTAGCGCTAGCGGGAGAGAATGAGCAGTTCTTC. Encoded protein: CASSLALAGENEQFF.

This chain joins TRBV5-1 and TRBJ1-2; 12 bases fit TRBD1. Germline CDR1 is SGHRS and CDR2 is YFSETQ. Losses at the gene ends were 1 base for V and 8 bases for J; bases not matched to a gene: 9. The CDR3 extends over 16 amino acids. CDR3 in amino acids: CASSLYRDRGRGGYTF. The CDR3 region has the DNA TGCGCCAGCAGCTTGTACCGGGACAGGGGGCGCGGAGGCTACACCTTC.

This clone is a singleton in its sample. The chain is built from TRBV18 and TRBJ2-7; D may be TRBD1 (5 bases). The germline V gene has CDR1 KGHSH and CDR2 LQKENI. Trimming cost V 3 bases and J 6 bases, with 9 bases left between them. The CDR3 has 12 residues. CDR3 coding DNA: TGTGCCAGCTCACCGCAGGGCTCCGAGCAGTACTTC. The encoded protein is CASSPQGSEQYF.

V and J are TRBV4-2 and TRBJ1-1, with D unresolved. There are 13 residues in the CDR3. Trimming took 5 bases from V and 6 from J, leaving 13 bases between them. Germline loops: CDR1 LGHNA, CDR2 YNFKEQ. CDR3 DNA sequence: TGTGCCAGCAGCGCCGCCTTGGCCCCTGAAGCTTTCTTT. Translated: CASSAALAPEAFF.

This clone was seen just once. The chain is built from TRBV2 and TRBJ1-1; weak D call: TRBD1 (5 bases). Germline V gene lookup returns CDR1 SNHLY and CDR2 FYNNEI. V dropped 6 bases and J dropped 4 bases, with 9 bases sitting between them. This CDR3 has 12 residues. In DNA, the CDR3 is TGTGCCAGCAGGGGGCCAAGCACTGAAGCTTTCTTT. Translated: CASRGPSTEAFF.

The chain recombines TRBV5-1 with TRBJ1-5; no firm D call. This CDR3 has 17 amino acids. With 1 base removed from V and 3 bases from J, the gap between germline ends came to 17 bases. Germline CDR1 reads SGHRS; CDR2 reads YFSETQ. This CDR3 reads CASSLKVTRVANQPQHF. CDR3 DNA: TGCGCCAGCAGCTTGAAGGTGACCCGGGTAGCCAATCAGCCCCAGCATTTT.

Here the CDR3 DNA reads TGTGCCAGCACTTTTAGCGGAGAGCAGTTCTTC. The encoded protein is CASTFSGEQFF. The chain carries TRBV27 and TRBJ2-1; possible D gene TRBD2, 6 bases. V was pared by 7 bases and J by 10 bases, with 11 bases between. CDR3 length equals 11 residues. The germline V gene has CDR1 MNHEY and CDR2 SMNVEV (reference sequence).

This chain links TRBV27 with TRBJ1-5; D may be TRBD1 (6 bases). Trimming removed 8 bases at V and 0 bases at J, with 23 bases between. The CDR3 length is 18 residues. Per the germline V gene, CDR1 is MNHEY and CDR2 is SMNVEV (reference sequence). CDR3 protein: CASLPRGGGKLSNQPQHF. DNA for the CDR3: TGTGCCAGCCTTCCCAGGGGCGGGGGAAAACTTAGCAATCAGCCCCAGCATTTT.

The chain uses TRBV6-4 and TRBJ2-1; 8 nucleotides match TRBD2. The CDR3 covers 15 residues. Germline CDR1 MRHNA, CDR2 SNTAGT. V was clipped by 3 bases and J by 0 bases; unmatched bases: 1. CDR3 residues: CASSESGSSYNEQFF. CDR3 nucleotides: TGTGCCAGCAGTGAAAGCGGGAGCTCCTACAATGAGCAGTTCTTC.

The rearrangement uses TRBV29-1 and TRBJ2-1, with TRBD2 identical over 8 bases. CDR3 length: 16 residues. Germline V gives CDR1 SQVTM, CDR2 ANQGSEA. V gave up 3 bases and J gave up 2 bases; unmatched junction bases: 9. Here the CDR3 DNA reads TGCAGCGTTGAGGGTGGGACTAGGAGGCCCTACAATGAGCAGTTCTTC. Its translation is CSVEGGTRRPYNEQFF.

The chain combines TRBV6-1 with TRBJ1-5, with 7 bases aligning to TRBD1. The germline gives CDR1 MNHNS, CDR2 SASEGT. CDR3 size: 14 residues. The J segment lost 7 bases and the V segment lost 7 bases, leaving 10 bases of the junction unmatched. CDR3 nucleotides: TGTGCCAGCACCGGAAACAGGGGTACGCAGCCCCAGCATTTT. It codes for CASTGNRGTQPQHF.

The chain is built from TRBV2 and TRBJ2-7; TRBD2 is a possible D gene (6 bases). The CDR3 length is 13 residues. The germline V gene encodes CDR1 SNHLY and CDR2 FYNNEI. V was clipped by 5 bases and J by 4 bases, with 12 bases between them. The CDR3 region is CASSSGLEYEQYF. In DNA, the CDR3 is TGTGCCAGCAGTTCGGGACTCGAGTACGAGCAGTACTTC.

The CDR3 nucleotides read TGCGCCAGCAGCCGGGTGCTAGCGGGAGTCTACGAGCAGTACTTC. It codes for CASSRVLAGVYEQYF. V gene TRBV4-1 combines with J gene TRBJ2-7; 10 nucleotides line up with TRBD2. CDR1 MGHRA and CDR2 YSYEKL come from the germline V gene. The CDR3 has 15 amino acids. V trimming: 4 bases; J trimming: 3 bases; junction bases outside the gene matches: 6.